Listed below are T cell receptor beta chains from one sample, sequenced in a study of T cells after yellow fever vaccination. TCRdb itself ran the 5' RACE reads through MiXCR, one entry per CDR3 protein. The sample carries some 150,000 distinct CDR3 sequences, about 7% recorded once. Sample: CD4+ T cells sorted from PBMCs, taken 10 days after the yellow fever booster vaccination. The receptors originated from a man aged 30 to 45 who received the YFV17D yellow fever vaccine. Each CDR3 is given with its conserved first and last residue. Fields, in order: clone size, V gene, J gene, D gene, CDR3 protein, CDR3 DNA. A D gene is named only where the DNA matches it firmly. Part of the rows lack a size; the others show once, few, many or a class for expanded clones.

few,TRBV6-1,TRBJ2-3,TRBD2,CASSEVRTSGRTSTDTQYF,TGTGCCAGCAGTGAAGTAAGGACTAGCGGACGTACTAGCACAGATACGCAGTATTTT
many,TRBV25-1,TRBJ2-1,-,CASICDEQFF,TGTGCCAGCATATGTGATGAGCAGTTCTTC
many,TRBV5-5,TRBJ2-7,-,CASSLDPVVYEQYF,TGTGCCAGCAGCTTGGACCCCGTCGTGTACGAGCAGTACTTC
many,TRBV29-1,TRBJ2-3,TRBD2,CSVDTAGGNTDTQYF,TGCAGCGTTGACACGGCGGGAGGAAACACAGATACGCAGTATTTT
-,TRBV29-1,TRBJ2-2,-,CSARRVGANTGELFF,TGCAGCGCCCGACGAGTCGGAGCGAACACCGGGGAGCTGTTTTTT
-,TRBV4-3,TRBJ2-7,TRBD1,CASSQTLQRQGNYEQYF,TGCGCCAGCAGCCAAACCTTACAGCGACAGGGTAACTACGAGCAGTACTTC
many,TRBV3-1,TRBJ2-1,-,CASSQESRGYNEQFF,TGTGCCAGCAGCCAAGAAAGTCGGGGGTACAATGAGCAGTTCTTC
many,TRBV27,TRBJ2-7,TRBD1,CATRTGGSYEQYF,TGTGCCACCCGGACAGGGGGATCCTACGAGCAGTACTTC
-,TRBV20-1,TRBJ1-1,-,CSARQGQRTEAFF,TGCAGTGCTAGGCAGGGGCAGCGAACTGAAGCTTTCTTT
many,TRBV6-5,TRBJ2-6,-,CASSYAYLSGANVLTF,TGTGCCAGCAGTTACGCCTACCTCTCTGGGGCCAACGTCCTGACTTTC
many,TRBV10-3,TRBJ1-2,-,CAISSPDSGNAGYTF,TGTGCCATCAGTTCGCCCGACTCCGGGAATGCGGGCTACACCTTC
few,TRBV7-3,TRBJ2-5,-,CASSLSSDQETQYF,TGTGCCAGCAGCTTAAGTTCAGACCAAGAGACCCAGTACTTC
-,TRBV12-3/TRBV12-4,TRBJ2-2,TRBD2,CASNLRVWLAGRNTGELFF,TGTGCCAGCAATTTACGGGTTTGGCTAGCGGGTAGAAACACCGGGGAGCTGTTTTTT
many,TRBV30,TRBJ2-7,TRBD2,CAFTPGTSGIGEQYF,TGTGCCTTCACACCTGGGACTAGCGGGATTGGCGAGCAGTACTTC
-,TRBV12-3/TRBV12-4,TRBJ2-7,TRBD1,CASSLVAGQVSSYEQYF,TGTGCCAGCAGTTTAGTCGCCGGACAGGTCAGCTCCTACGAGCAGTACTTC
many,TRBV20-1,TRBJ1-6,-,CSARGVPNSPLHF,TGCAGTGCTAGAGGGGTCCCAAATTCACCCCTCCACTTT
-,TRBV20-1,TRBJ2-3,TRBD2,CSAVGTSGHTDTQYF,TGCAGTGCTGTTGGGACTAGCGGGCATACAGATACGCAGTATTTT
many,TRBV5-1,TRBJ2-1,-,CASSLETSYNEQFF,TGCGCCAGCAGCTTGGAGACTTCCTACAATGAGCAGTTCTTC
-,TRBV18,TRBJ2-7,TRBD2,CASSPPRQRESAYEQYF,TGTGCCAGCTCACCACCAAGGCAGCGGGAGTCAGCCTACGAGCAGTACTTC
many,TRBV6-4,TRBJ2-3,-,CASSDFTDTQYF,TGTGCCAGCAGTGACTTCACAGATACGCAGTATTTT
many,TRBV7-2,TRBJ1-5,-,CASSLVLQNNQPQHF,TGTGCCAGCAGCTTAGTATTACAGAACAATCAGCCCCAGCATTTT
many,TRBV10-3,TRBJ2-7,-,CAISERTVEAVEQYF,TGTGCCATCAGTGAAAGGACCGTGGAGGCCGTGGAGCAGTACTTC
many,TRBV18,TRBJ1-5,-,CASSPVGNSNQPQHF,TGTGCCAGCTCACCAGTCGGAAATAGCAATCAGCCCCAGCATTTT
-,TRBV18,TRBJ2-5,-,CASSPRRAGQETQYF,TGTGCCAGCTCACCACGCCGCGCCGGTCAAGAGACCCAGTACTTC
many,TRBV15,TRBJ2-5,-,CATSRDTKAARETQYF,TGTGCCACCAGCAGAGATACAAAAGCGGCCCGAGAGACCCAGTACTTC
many,TRBV6-1,TRBJ2-1,-,CASSSAGVGYNNEQFF,TGTGCCAGCAGCTCGGCTGGGGTTGGATACAACAATGAGCAGTTCTTC
few,TRBV7-2,TRBJ1-6,-,CASSLNTGGEYSPLHF,TGTGCCAGCAGCTTAAATACGGGGGGCGAGTATTCACCCCTCCACTTT
few,TRBV19,TRBJ2-6,-,CASSITGSGANVLTF,TGTGCCAGTAGTATTACAGGATCTGGGGCCAACGTCCTGACTTTC
many,TRBV28,TRBJ2-7,-,CASSSWDEQYF,TGTGCCAGCAGCTCATGGGACGAGCAGTACTTC
many,TRBV5-1,TRBJ2-1,TRBD2,CASSNVGTSGSNEQFF,TGCGCCAGCAGCAATGTAGGGACTAGCGGGAGCAATGAGCAGTTCTTC
many,TRBV5-1,TRBJ2-1,-,CASSPTSYNEQFF,TGCGCCAGCAGCCCGACTTCATACAATGAGCAGTTCTTC
many,TRBV5-1,TRBJ1-1,-,CASSLVQAAAEAFF,TGCGCCAGCAGCTTGGTACAGGCGGCGGCGGAAGCTTTCTTT
many,TRBV12-3/TRBV12-4,TRBJ2-3,-,CASSPELARTDTQYF,TGTGCCAGCAGCCCAGAACTAGCCAGAACAGATACGCAGTATTTT
many,TRBV7-2,TRBJ2-7,-,CASSFLGSRVGSFEQYF,TGTGCCAGCAGCTTTTTAGGGAGCAGAGTGGGTTCCTTCGAGCAGTACTTC
many,TRBV2,TRBJ2-7,-,CASSAPGGVISYEQYF,TGTGCCAGCAGTGCCCCGGGGGGCGTTATCTCCTACGAGCAGTACTTC
-,TRBV7-9,TRBJ2-5,TRBD2,CASSRPGGLGETQYF,TGTGCCAGCAGCCGGCCGGGGGGGCTAGGAGAGACCCAGTACTTC
many,TRBV12-3/TRBV12-4,TRBJ2-5,TRBD1,CASSRGTGGGETQYF,TGTGCCAGCAGTCGGGGGACAGGGGGCGGAGAGACCCAGTACTTC
few,TRBV4-1,TRBJ2-5,TRBD2,CASSQAGDPETQYF,TGCGCCAGCAGCCAGGCGGGAGATCCCGAGACCCAGTACTTC
many,TRBV7-2,TRBJ2-5,-,CASSSPPNGLRETQYF,TGTGCCAGCAGCTCCCCCCCTAATGGGTTAAGAGAGACCCAGTACTTC
few,TRBV20-1,TRBJ1-5,-,CSAIDRRDNQPQHF,TGCAGTGCTATCGACAGGAGGGACAATCAGCCCCAGCATTTT
few,TRBV20-1,TRBJ1-5,-,CSARMGGTFGNQPQHF,TGCAGTGCTAGGATGGGGGGGACATTCGGCAATCAGCCCCAGCATTTT
many,TRBV12-3/TRBV12-4,TRBJ2-3,-,CASSHSTDTQYF,TGTGCCAGCAGTCACAGCACAGATACGCAGTATTTT
few,TRBV30,TRBJ1-3,-,CAWTNSGNTIYF,TGTGCCTGGACGAATTCTGGAAACACCATATATTTT
-,TRBV23-1,TRBJ2-5,-,CASSQSAFPETQYF,TGCGCCAGCAGTCAATCGGCGTTTCCAGAGACCCAGTACTTC
few,TRBV20-1,TRBJ2-1,TRBD2,CSAKGGGTSGSLSYNEQFF,TGCAGTGCGAAAGGTGGGGGGACTAGCGGGAGTTTGTCCTACAATGAGCAGTTCTTC
few,TRBV5-1,TRBJ2-3,TRBD2,CASSWSGRSTDTQYF,TGCGCCAGCAGCTGGAGCGGGAGGAGCACAGATACGCAGTATTTT
many,TRBV29-1,TRBJ1-2,TRBD1,CSVELFGTAGYGYTF,TGCAGCGTTGAACTATTCGGGACAGCCGGCTATGGCTACACCTTC
many,TRBV29-1,TRBJ2-5,-,CSVQDSRNQETQYF,TGCAGCGTTCAGGATAGCCGTAATCAAGAGACCCAGTACTTC
few,TRBV19,TRBJ1-1,-,CASSRVAALNTEAFF,TGTGCCAGTAGTAGAGTGGCAGCTTTGAACACTGAAGCTTTCTTT
-,TRBV11-2,TRBJ2-7,TRBD2,CASSYRTSGSSYEQYF,TGTGCCAGCAGCTACCGGACTAGCGGGAGCTCCTACGAGCAGTACTTC
many,TRBV27,TRBJ2-5,-,CASSLRREETQYF,TGTGCCAGCAGTTTACGGCGAGAGGAGACCCAGTACTTC
many,TRBV29-1,TRBJ2-7,-,CSVRGFKNYEQYF,TGCAGCGTTCGCGGGTTTAAGAACTACGAGCAGTACTTC
few,TRBV20-1,TRBJ2-3,-,CSATDPSDTQYF,TGCAGTGCCACGGACCCGTCAGATACGCAGTATTTT
many,TRBV18,TRBJ2-7,-,CASSPGPYEQYF,TGTGCCAGCTCTCCGGGACCCTACGAGCAGTACTTC
many,TRBV28,TRBJ2-3,TRBD2,CASRPFRAGGTHPQYF,TGTGCCAGCAGGCCTTTTAGGGCGGGAGGTACCCATCCGCAGTATTTT
many,TRBV19,TRBJ1-1,-,CASSRGLVGNTEAFF,TGTGCCAGTAGCCGGGGGCTTGTCGGGAACACTGAAGCTTTCTTT
many,TRBV15,TRBJ2-1,TRBD2,CATSREFAGGLDEQFF,TGTGCCACCAGCAGAGAGTTTGCGGGAGGTCTCGATGAGCAGTTCTTC
many,TRBV11-2,TRBJ2-7,TRBD2,CASSLTSGRTSYEQYF,TGTGCCAGCAGCTTGACTAGCGGGAGAACCTCCTACGAGCAGTACTTC
few,TRBV18,TRBJ1-3,-,CASSPQAQVRNTIYF,TGTGCCAGCTCACCACAAGCCCAGGTCCGAAACACCATATATTTT
many,TRBV6-5,TRBJ1-6,-,CASSYSSAGPDNSPLHF,TGTGCCAGCAGTTACTCATCGGCAGGTCCCGATAATTCACCCCTCCACTTT